What follows are 25 T cell receptor beta chains derived from one specimen sequenced in a study of cytomegalovirus exposure and HLA in healthy donors. Primers for the PCR totalled 60 Vbeta and 13 Jbeta. The table came from immunoSEQ multiplex PCR; TCRdb's copy has only in-frame clones and leaves some out. The sample carries more than 150,000 clones, over 80% recorded once. Material: PBMCs. The origin of the receptors is a man aged 40-55 years in good health and CMV-seronegative.

This clone was detected many times. Other DNA sequences in the same sample also yield this CDR3. This chain's CDR3 is CASSPQGGTEAFF. Written as DNA, the CDR3 is TGTGCCAGCTCACCCCAGGGTGGCACTGAAGCTTTCTTT. V is TRBV18 and J is TRBJ1-1; possible D gene TRBD1, 5 bases. There are 13 residues in the CDR3. CDR1 is KGHSH and CDR2 is LQKENI in the germline V gene. V was trimmed by 3 bases and J by 4 bases, leaving 9 bases between them.

This rearrangement joins TRBV28 to TRBJ1-6; no definite D call. The CDR3 runs to 14 residues. V was trimmed by 6 bases and J by 5 bases, leaving 11 bases between them. Looked up from germline, CDR1 is MDHEN and CDR2 is SYDVKM. CDR3 in DNA: TGTGCCAGCAGGAGACAAGGAAATAATTCACCCCTCCACTTT. Translation gives CASRRQGNNSPLHF.

The chain joins TRBV7-9 to TRBJ2-1; possible D gene TRBD1, 6 bases. The CDR3 spans 14 residues. Germline V gene lookup returns CDR1 SEHNR and CDR2 FQNEAQ (reference sequence). V was cut by 1 base and J by 4 bases, with 8 bases left in between. DNA of the CDR3: TGTGCCAGCAGCTTAGGGCAGGGGTACAATGAGCAGTTCTTC. Amino acid sequence: CASSLGQGYNEQFF.

As for this clone: As the CDR3 is not closed by the conserved phenylalanine or tryptophan, this likely results from a read error. The limits of the CDR3 on the DNA are not certain, so only TCRdb's listed CDR3 is given. The rearrangement links TRBV7-9 to TRBJ2-7; the DNA was not used to check the table's D call, TRBD2. Germline CDR1 and CDR2: SEHNR and FQNEAQ (reference sequence). Including both end residues, the CDR3 is 12 amino acids long. The CDR3 reads CASSLGNGGSYL.

The chain carries TRBV2 and TRBJ2-2, with TRBD2 matching 7 bases. In germline, CDR1 is SNHLY, CDR2 FYNNEI. This CDR3 comprises 14 residues. With 7 bases clipped from V and 1 base from J, the junction kept 3 bases outside the gene matches. The CDR3 spells CASTSGKNTGELFF. In nucleotides, the CDR3 is TGTGCCAGCACCAGCGGGAAGAACACCGGGGAGCTGTTTTTT.

CDR3 in DNA: TGCGCCAGCAGCCGCGGGCCTGAAGCTTTCTTT. Protein product: CASSRGPEAFF. The V and J genes are TRBV4-3 and TRBJ1-1; D is unresolved. Germline-derived CDR1 and CDR2 are LGHNA and YSLEER. The CDR3 sequence is 11 residues long. Trimming removed 4 bases at V and 6 bases at J, with 6 bases between.

The chain uses TRBV7-2 and TRBJ2-3, with 8 bases matching TRBD2. In germline, CDR1 is SGHTA, CDR2 FQGNSA. The CDR3 has 14 amino acids. The ends lost 4 bases at V and 6 bases at J; junction bases unmatched: 6. The CDR3 coding sequence is TGTGCCAGCAGCTCGGGGACTAGGATGGATACGCAGTATTTT. The encoded protein is CASSSGTRMDTQYF. The full variable domain, in which reference TRBV7-2 and TRBJ2-3 provide the parts outside the CDR3, is GAGVSQSPSNKVTEKGKDVELRCDPISGHTALYWYRQSLGQGLEFLIYFQGNSAPDKSGLPSDRFSAERTGGSVSTLTIQRTQQEDSAVYLCASSSGTRMDTQYFGPGTRLTVL.

The gene calls are TRBV11-3 and TRBJ1-1; D remains unclear. The CDR3 loop spans 13 amino acids. Trimming pared 3 bases from V and 2 bases from J, leaving 7 bases between. Germline V gene sequence: CDR1 SGHNT, CDR2 YENEEA. The CDR3 sequence: CASSLGSNTEAFF. The CDR3 coding sequence is TGTGCCAGCAGCTTGGGCAGCAACACTGAAGCTTTCTTT. The whole variable domain, filled in from reference TRBV11-3 and TRBJ1-1, reads EAGVVQSPRYKIIEKKQPVAFWCNPISGHNTLYWYLQNLGQGPELLIRYENEEAVDDSQLPKDRFSAERLKGVDSTLKIQPAELGDSAVYLCASSLGSNTEAFFGQGTRLTVV.

The chain is built from TRBV11-2 and TRBJ2-5; perhaps TRBD1 as D (5 bases). Germline CDR1 is SGHAT and CDR2 is FQNNGV. The CDR3 is 14 amino acids. V lost 1 base and J 1 base, leaving 7 bases between the germline ends. The CDR3 reads CASSLGQLQETQYF. The CDR3 nucleotides are TGTGCCAGCAGCTTAGGACAGCTCCAAGAGACCCAGTACTTC.

J is TRBJ1-1 and V is TRBV6-6; tentatively, D is TRBD1 (5 bases). The CDR3 runs 10 residues. In germline, CDR1 is MNHNY, CDR2 SVGAGI (reference sequence). Trimming stripped 11 bases from V and 7 bases from J, with 11 bases between. This CDR3 reads CACGTIEAFF. For the CDR3, the DNA is TGTGCCTGTGGGACTATTGAAGCTTTCTTT.

The V and J genes are TRBV6-6 and TRBJ2-2; maybe TRBD2 (6 bases). CDR1 is MNHNY, CDR2 SVGAGI, per germline (reference sequence). The CDR3 contains 13 residues. With 3 bases removed from V and 5 bases from J, the gap between germline ends came to 7 bases. CDR3 in amino acids: CASSYGGTGELFF. The CDR3 DNA is TGTGCCAGCAGTTATGGGGGGACCGGGGAGCTGTTTTTT.

This clone was recorded once. The chain combines TRBV5-1 with TRBJ2-1; D unclear. This CDR3 has 15 residues. Trimming left V 0 bases short and J 0 bases short, with 7 bases between. Germline CDR1 is SGHRS and CDR2 is YFSETQ. The CDR3 spells CASSLASNSYNEQFF. DNA for the CDR3: TGCGCCAGCAGCTTGGCTTCTAACTCCTACAATGAGCAGTTCTTC.

The rearrangement joins TRBV9 to TRBJ1-1, with no clear D. V was clipped by 4 bases and J by 5 bases, with 9 bases between them. Germline CDR1 reads SGDLS; CDR2 reads YYNGEE. This CDR3 region has 12 residues. The CDR3 loop reads CASSSTRTEAFF. CDR3 DNA: TGTGCCAGCAGCTCCACTAGGACTGAAGCTTTCTTT.

The chain uses TRBV27 and TRBJ1-1; 10 bases are a match to TRBD1. The CDR3 is 13 residues long. CDR1 and CDR2 from the germline V gene are MNHEY and SMNVEV (reference sequence). V trimming: 8 bases; J trimming: 10 bases; junction bases outside the gene matches: 10. CDR3 DNA sequence: TGTGCCAGCCGTCCGGGGACAGGGGCCGGAGCTTTCTTT. Protein sequence: CASRPGTGAGAFF.

In nucleotides, the CDR3 is TGTGCCAGCAGTGAAGCTTTCGGGCAGGCTGGGGGGAATGAGCAGTTCTTC. Its translation: CASSEAFGQAGGNEQFF. The V call is TRBV6-1, the J call TRBJ2-1, with D possibly matching TRBD2 (6 bases). Looked up from germline, CDR1 is MNHNS and CDR2 is SASEGT. V was trimmed by 0 bases and J by 7 bases, leaving 19 bases between them. This CDR3 is 17 amino acids long.

Points on this clone: The germline gene is not matched at one end of the junction; a read error may be the cause. The CDR3 DNA is TGTGCTAGCAGCTTCGCTAGCGGATTCCAAGAGACCCAGTACTTC. It encodes CASSFASGFQETQYF. The chain joins TRBV7-7 to TRBJ2-5, with 7 bases that match TRBD2. Germline CDR1 is SSHAT and CDR2 is FNYEAQ (reference sequence). This CDR3 is 15 amino acids long.

V gene TRBV7-9 combines with J gene TRBJ2-7; 9 nucleotides agree with TRBD2. V lost 1 base to trimming and J lost 3 bases; unmatched junction nucleotides: 7. Germline CDR1 and CDR2: SEHNR and FQNEAQ (reference sequence). The CDR3 runs 16 residues. Here the CDR3 reads CASSLVMGLAVYEQYF. CDR3 DNA: TGTGCCAGCAGCTTAGTGATGGGACTAGCAGTCTACGAGCAGTACTTC.

This sequence joins TRBV2 and TRBJ1-1; D gene uncertain. CDR1 and CDR2 from the germline V gene are SNHLY and FYNNEI. Trimming took off 1 base at V and 4 bases at J, with 13 bases between the two ends. This CDR3 is built from 15 residues. The CDR3 coding sequence is TGTGCCAGCAGTGAAGAAATGCGGGGAAGCACTGAAGCTTTCTTT. This sequence encodes CASSEEMRGSTEAFF.

This chain connects TRBV28 to TRBJ1-5; a possible D gene is TRBD1 (6 bases). The CDR3 contains 15 residues. V lost 0 bases and J lost 4, with 10 bases in between. The germline CDR1 and CDR2 sequences are MDHEN and SYDVKM. CDR3 protein: CASSLWGTSNQPQHF. The CDR3 nucleotides are TGTGCCAGCAGTTTATGGGGGACATCGAATCAGCCCCAGCATTTT.

V is TRBV6-5 and J is TRBJ1-2; possibly TRBD1 for D (6 bases). The CDR3 has 12 amino acids. Trimming stripped 6 bases from V and 8 bases from J, with 13 bases between. The germline V gene encodes CDR1 MNHEY and CDR2 SVGAGI. The CDR3 coding sequence is TGTGCCAGCAGAACAGGGTCCGGAGGCTACACCTTC. Its translation: CASRTGSGGYTF.

The chain is built from TRBV11-2 and TRBJ2-5; 9 bases match TRBD2. V dropped 0 bases and J dropped 7; count of bases not matched to a gene: 3. The CDR3 loop spans 14 amino acids. The germline V gene has CDR1 SGHAT and CDR2 FQNNGV. Here the CDR3 DNA reads TGTGCCAGCAGCTTAGATCGAGCGGGGGGGACCCAGTACTTC. Its protein product is CASSLDRAGGTQYF.

There are a few counts of this clone. The chain employs TRBV6-5 and TRBJ2-7; D not certain. The germline V and J ends were trimmed by 7 bases and 2 bases, with 12 bases remaining between them. Germline CDR1 reads MNHEY; CDR2 reads SVGAGI. The CDR3 is 13 amino acids. In DNA, the CDR3 is TGTGCCAGCACGGCGAGGCTTCCCTACGAGCAGTACTTC. Encoded protein: CASTARLPYEQYF.

The chain combines TRBV28 with TRBJ1-2, with D maybe TRBD1 (5 bases). Germline V lookup: CDR1 MDHEN, CDR2 SYDVKM. V lost 8 bases, J lost 4 bases, and 14 bases lay in between. This CDR3 contains 13 residues. DNA of the CDR3: TGTGCCAGCTTGGACATAGGTAGCTATGGCTACACCTTC. Its translation is CASLDIGSYGYTF.

The chain carries TRBV15 and TRBJ2-3; possibly TRBD2 for D (5 bases). V lost 1 base, J lost 4 bases, and 15 bases lay in between. The CDR3 runs to 16 residues. The germline CDR1 and CDR2 sequences are LNHNV and YYDKDF (reference sequence). Here the CDR3 DNA reads TGTGCCACCAGCAGAGTGGCAGGAGGCGGACCAGATACGCAGTATTTT. Translating it yields CATSRVAGGGPDTQYF.

The CDR3 nucleotides are TGTGCCAGCAGCCTAATGGGGGGGGGCGTTCGGACCGGGGAGCTGTTTTTT. Protein: CASSLMGGGVRTGELFF. The V gene is TRBV7-2, the J gene TRBJ2-2; possibly TRBD2 for D (7 bases). Germline values: CDR1 SGHTA, CDR2 FQGNSA. The V gene lost 5 bases and the J gene lost 5 bases, with 21 bases spanning the gap. The CDR3 spans 17 residues.